This TCR beta chain comes out of a study of T cell responses to AZD1222 COVID-19 vaccine. Comments on this clone: Its antigen is still unknown.

Clones were read by immunoSEQ multiplex PCR, and TCRdb kept only the in-frame ones, dropping some. The sample gives under 150,000 clones, around 89% of which show up once; 11% is in the top ten. Germline V CDR1 and CDR2: LNHNV, YYDKDF (reference sequence). CDR3 length equals 16 residues. Trimming took 5 bases from V and 7 from J; bases not matched to a gene: 13. Study-wide results and caveats: Repertoire sampling happened only post peak T cell response. Close to half of all spike-specific TCRs reportedly target regions of the variants that are unmutated. Females outnumbered males among donors, who were mostly white British; clonal diversity was possibly underestimated.

The origin of this receptor is an adult in good health. The V and J genes are TRBV15 and TRBJ1-4; 7 bases are a match to TRBD1. The sample was peripheral blood, taken on day 0 of MenACWY control vaccination. Here the CDR3 reads CATSPPPGQKSEKLFF. CDR3 bases: TGTGCCACCAGCCCGCCCCCGGGACAGAAATCTGAAAAACTGTTTTTT.